The 24 T cell receptor beta chains presented below share a single source sample, sequenced in a study of cytomegalovirus exposure and HLA in healthy donors. Produced via immunoSEQ multiplex PCR; TCRdb's table is partial and in-frame only. The table lists some 150,000 clones, over 80% of them singletons. Sequencing used PBMCs. These receptors came from a woman under 40 in good health and CMV-seropositive.

This sequence joins TRBV5-1 and TRBJ2-3, with 7 bases identical to TRBD1. The CDR3 contains 14 residues. V gave up 3 bases and J gave up 6 bases; unmatched junction bases: 7. Germline loops: CDR1 SGHRS, CDR2 YFSETQ. The CDR3 bases are TGCGCCAGCAGCTCCACAGGGGTTTCGGATACGCAGTATTTT. Its protein product is CASSSTGVSDTQYF.

This chain joins TRBV27 and TRBJ2-1; 12 nucleotides align to TRBD2. In germline, CDR1 is MNHEY, CDR2 SMNVEV (reference sequence). This CDR3 comprises 15 residues. V lost 5 bases, J lost 9 bases, and 8 bases stayed unmatched. In DNA form, the CDR3 reads TGTGCCAGCAGTCCAGCGACTAGCGGGAGCATTGAGCAGTTCTTC. It translates to CASSPATSGSIEQFF.

This chain connects TRBV4-1 to TRBJ1-4; the D is unclear. Trimming left V 1 base short and J 1 base short, with 7 bases between. There are 15 residues in the CDR3. Germline CDR1 MGHRA, CDR2 YSYEKL. CDR3 loop: CASSQGRGTNEKLFF. CDR3 DNA: TGCGCCAGCAGCCAAGGGCGAGGAACTAATGAAAAACTGTTTTTT.

The chain uses TRBV5-4 and TRBJ2-3; 10 bases are a match to TRBD1. Germline CDR1 is SGHNT and CDR2 is YYREEE (reference sequence). CDR3 length equals 15 residues. J gave up 0 bases and V 4 bases, and 2 bases lay outside the gene matches. CDR3 coding DNA: TGTGCCAGCAGCCTGGACAGGGGGAGCACAGATACGCAGTATTTT. Protein sequence: CASSLDRGSTDTQYF.

The chain is built from TRBV7-9 and TRBJ2-7; 9 positions match TRBD1. There are 14 residues in the CDR3. V was pared by 5 bases and J by 5 bases, with 7 bases of the junction left unmatched. Per germline, CDR1 SEHNR and CDR2 FQNEAQ (reference sequence). Written as DNA, the CDR3 is TGTGCCAGCAGCCTGGGACAGGGTCTCGACGAGCAGTACTTC. Translated, it gives CASSLGQGLDEQYF.

This clone was seen a single time. The chain combines TRBV15 with TRBJ1-1; D remains unclear. Trimming removed 1 base at V and 5 bases at J, with 8 bases between. This CDR3 region has 13 residues. CDR1 is LNHNV, CDR2 YYDKDF, per germline (reference sequence). CDR3 in DNA: TGTGCCACCAGCAGAGTGCGGGGAACTGAAGCTTTCTTT. Its translation: CATSRVRGTEAFF.

The J gene is TRBJ2-1, the V gene TRBV11-2; possible D gene TRBD2, 6 bases. This CDR3 has 12 amino acids. CDR1 and CDR2 from the germline V gene are SGHAT and FQNNGV. V shed 2 bases and J shed 10 bases, with 9 bases lying between them. As DNA, the CDR3 is TGTGCCAGCAGCTTAACCGCGGGGGAGCAGTTCTTC. This encodes CASSLTAGEQFF.

This sequence joins TRBV5-1 and TRBJ2-1, with TRBD1 identical over 9 bases. The trim removed 2 bases at V and 12 bases at J, leaving 6 bases unmatched. Germline V gives CDR1 SGHRS, CDR2 YFSETQ. This CDR3 is 13 amino acids long. The CDR3 coding sequence is TGCGCCAGCAGCTTTTTCACAGGGGGCCGGCAGTTCTTC. Its translation is CASSFFTGGRQFF.

In DNA, the CDR3 is TGTGCCAGTAGTGCGACAGGGGGAGGAGAAAAACTGTTTTTT. Translation: CASSATGGGEKLFF. The rearrangement uses TRBV19 and TRBJ1-4; 9 bases line up with TRBD1. Germline V gives CDR1 LNHDA, CDR2 SQIVND (reference sequence). This CDR3 has 14 amino acids. The V gene end was trimmed by 5 bases and the J gene end by 8 bases; junction bases not matched to a gene: 6. The whole variable domain, filled in from reference TRBV19 and TRBJ1-4, reads DGGITQSPKYLFRKEGQNVTLSCEQNLNHDAMYWYRQDPGQGLRLIYYSQIVNDFQKGDIAEGYSVSREKKESFPLTVTSAQKNPTAFYLCASSATGGGEKLFFGSGTQLSVL.

The chain links TRBV5-1 to TRBJ1-5; TRBD1 aligns across 10 bases. The CDR3 length is 15 residues. V shed 4 bases, J shed 7 bases, and the junction held 8 bases outside the gene matches. In germline, CDR1 is SGHRS, CDR2 YFSETQ. The CDR3 nucleotides are TGCGCCAGCAGCCTGACAGGGGGCGTTGGCCAGCCCCAGCATTTT. Protein sequence: CASSLTGGVGQPQHF.

The chain combines TRBV6-6 with TRBJ1-5; D is perhaps TRBD1 (6 bases). The CDR3 length is 14 residues. The germline V gene has CDR1 MNHNY and CDR2 SVGAGI (reference sequence). Trimming took 7 bases from V and 4 from J, leaving 14 bases between them. This chain's CDR3 is CASTYGTRNQPQHF. CDR3 bases: TGTGCCAGCACCTACGGGACACGGAATCAGCCCCAGCATTTT.

This clone appeared once. The chain has TRBV2 and TRBJ2-7; weak D call: TRBD1 (6 bases). V lost 8 bases to trimming and J lost 5 bases, with 19 bases between them. CDR1 SNHLY and CDR2 FYNNEI come from the germline V gene. The CDR3 has 14 amino acids. The CDR3 protein is CASSLGARFHEQYF. The CDR3 region has the DNA TGTGCCAGCTCATTGGGGGCCCGGTTCCACGAGCAGTACTTC.

This chain connects TRBV9 to TRBJ2-5, with 8 bases that match TRBD1. The germline V gene encodes CDR1 SGDLS and CDR2 YYNGEE. The CDR3 spans 16 residues. V dropped 3 bases and J dropped 4; count of bases not matched to a gene: 11. CDR3 amino acids: CASSGLSGTGGETQYF. DNA of the CDR3: TGTGCCAGCAGCGGCCTTTCCGGGACAGGAGGAGAGACCCAGTACTTC.

The chain combines TRBV10-3 with TRBJ1-2; 7 bases map to TRBD1. The V gene end was trimmed by 4 bases and the J gene end by 8 bases; junction bases not matched to a gene: 16. The CDR3 contains 16 residues. Germline loops: CDR1 ENHRY, CDR2 SYGVKD. The CDR3 reads CAISVARQGAREGYTF. The CDR3 DNA reads as TGTGCCATCAGTGTCGCCCGACAGGGAGCGAGAGAGGGCTACACCTTC.

This CDR3 is CASSLDREIDAFF. As DNA, the CDR3 is TGTGCCAGCAGTTTAGACAGGGAGATTGACGCTTTCTTT. The chain combines TRBV28 with TRBJ1-1; 7 bases align to TRBD1. Germline trimming cut 2 bases from V and 11 bases from J; bases unmatched to any gene: 8. The CDR3 loop spans 13 amino acids. In germline, CDR1 is MDHEN, CDR2 SYDVKM.

The gene calls are TRBV11-2 and TRBJ1-5; 7 bases are shared with TRBD1. Germline CDR1 and CDR2: SGHAT and FQNNGV. The CDR3 is made up of 15 amino acids. After removal of 4 bases from V and 4 bases from J, the junction contained 7 bases not matched to a gene. In nucleotides, the CDR3 is TGTGCCAGCAGCTGGAGGACAGGTGAAAATCAGCCCCAGCATTTT. Its translation: CASSWRTGENQPQHF.

This clone has a handful of counts. The chain uses TRBV5-6 and TRBJ2-5, with 8 bases lining up with TRBD2. With V trimmed by 4 bases and J by 1 base, 3 bases remained unmatched. CDR3 length: 14 amino acids. Germline values: CDR1 SGHDT, CDR2 YYEEEE. The DNA of the CDR3 is TGTGCCAGCAGCCGCGGGGGGCGCCAAGAGACCCAGTACTTC. Its protein is CASSRGGRQETQYF.

This sequence joins TRBV2 and TRBJ2-7; D is unclear. The length of the CDR3 is 13 residues. Germline V gives CDR1 SNHLY, CDR2 FYNNEI. V was shortened by 4 bases and J by 5 bases, with 12 bases between the two germline ends. The CDR3 DNA is TGTGCCAGCAGTGCTGTAGCTACCCACGAGCAGTACTTC. It yields the protein CASSAVATHEQYF.

The genes are TRBV15 and TRBJ2-2, with no clear D. Germline assignment: CDR1 LNHNV and CDR2 YYDKDF (reference sequence). Trimming removed 0 bases from V and 8 bases from J, with 4 bases in between. The CDR3 has 12 residues. CDR3 region: CATSRDSGELFF. Here the CDR3 DNA reads TGTGCCACCAGCAGAGATTCTGGGGAGCTGTTTTTT.

This sequence joins TRBV7-6 and TRBJ2-5, with D perhaps matching TRBD2 (5 bases). Deletions cut 7 bases from V and 1 base from J, with 16 bases between. CDR1 SGHVS and CDR2 FNYEAQ come from the germline V gene. The CDR3 sequence is 15 residues long. The CDR3 DNA reads as TGTGCCAGCAAACTTAGCGCCTACTTCCAAGAGACCCAGTACTTC. Translating gives CASKLSAYFQETQYF.

This chain connects TRBV2 to TRBJ2-1; 10 nucleotides match TRBD2. Germline V lookup: CDR1 SNHLY, CDR2 FYNNEI. Germline trimming cut 8 bases from V and 6 bases from J; bases unmatched to any gene: 10. The CDR3 contains 15 residues. CDR3 region: CASDYSSGSTNEQFF. The CDR3 nucleotides read TGTGCCAGCGACTATTCTAGCGGGAGTACCAATGAGCAGTTCTTC.

The rearrangement uses TRBV10-3 and TRBJ1-2, with TRBD1 identical over 7 bases. The junction had 11 bases not matched to a gene; V was cut back by 4 bases and J by 3 bases. CDR1 ENHRY and CDR2 SYGVKD come from the germline V gene. The CDR3 is 16 amino acids. This CDR3 reads CAISALTGNSDYGYTF. The CDR3 DNA sequence: TGTGCCATCAGTGCATTGACAGGGAACAGCGACTATGGCTACACCTTC.

The CDR3 DNA follows: TGTGCCAGCAGCTCCGGTAGGGGGCAGTACTTC. Translation gives CASSSGRGQYF. This chain links TRBV11-2 with TRBJ2-7; D might be TRBD1 (5 bases). Germline loops: CDR1 SGHAT, CDR2 FQNNGV. The ends were cut back, 4 bases at V and 9 bases at J, with 10 bases in the middle. This CDR3 has 11 residues.

The rearrangement joins TRBV11-1 to TRBJ2-3; 10 bases match TRBD2. Germline CDR1 is SGHAT and CDR2 is FQDESV (reference sequence). With V trimmed by 6 bases and J by 3 bases, 3 bases remained unmatched. CDR3 length: 14 residues. The CDR3 here is CASRAGGTTDTQYF. As DNA, the CDR3 is TGTGCCAGCAGAGCGGGGGGGACAACAGATACGCAGTATTTT.